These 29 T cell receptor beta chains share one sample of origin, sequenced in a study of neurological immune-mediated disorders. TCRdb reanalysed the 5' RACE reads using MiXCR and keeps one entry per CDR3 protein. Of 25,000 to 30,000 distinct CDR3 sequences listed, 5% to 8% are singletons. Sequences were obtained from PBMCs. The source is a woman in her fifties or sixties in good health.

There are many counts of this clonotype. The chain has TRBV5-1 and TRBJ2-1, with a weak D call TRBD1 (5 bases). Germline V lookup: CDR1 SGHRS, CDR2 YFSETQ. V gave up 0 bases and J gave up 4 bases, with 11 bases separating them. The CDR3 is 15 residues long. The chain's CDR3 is CASSLDVGPYNEQFF. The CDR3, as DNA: TGCGCCAGCAGCTTGGATGTGGGGCCGTACAATGAGCAGTTCTTC.

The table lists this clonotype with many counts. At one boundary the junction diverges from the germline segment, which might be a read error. CDR3 bases: TGTGCCAGCAGCTTTGTCGAAGGTACAGGCCAGGCGGTTTTC. Translating it yields CASSFVEGTGQAVF. V and J are TRBV7-2 and TRBJ2-1, with D possibly being TRBD1 (5 bases). Germline loops: CDR1 SGHTA, CDR2 FQGNSA. The CDR3 runs to 14 residues. Complete variable domain (other parts from reference TRBV7-2 and TRBJ2-1): GAGVSQSPSNKVTEKGKDVELRCDPISGHTALYWYRQSLGQGLEFLIYFQGNSAPDKSGLPSDRFSAERTGGSVSTLTIQRTQQEDSAVYLCASSFVEGTGQAVFGPGTRLTVL.

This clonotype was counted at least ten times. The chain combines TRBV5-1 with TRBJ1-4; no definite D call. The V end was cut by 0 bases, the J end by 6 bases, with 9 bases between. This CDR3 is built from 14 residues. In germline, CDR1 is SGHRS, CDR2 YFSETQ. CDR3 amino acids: CASSLAHSDEKLFF. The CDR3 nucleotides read TGCGCCAGCAGCTTGGCACACTCCGATGAAAAACTGTTTTTT.

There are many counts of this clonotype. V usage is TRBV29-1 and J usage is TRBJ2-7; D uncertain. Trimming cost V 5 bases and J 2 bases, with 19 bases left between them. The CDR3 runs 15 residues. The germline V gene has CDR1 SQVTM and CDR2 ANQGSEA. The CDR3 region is CSVLKLKTITYEQYF. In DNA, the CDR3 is TGCAGCGTTTTGAAACTAAAGACAATTACCTACGAGCAGTACTTC.

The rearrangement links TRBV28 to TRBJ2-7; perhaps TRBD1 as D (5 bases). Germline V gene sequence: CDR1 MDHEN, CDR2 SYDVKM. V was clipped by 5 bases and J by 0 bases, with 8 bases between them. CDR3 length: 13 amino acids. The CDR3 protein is CASSRDSSYEQYF. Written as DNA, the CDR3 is TGTGCCAGCAGTCGAGACAGCTCCTACGAGCAGTACTTC.

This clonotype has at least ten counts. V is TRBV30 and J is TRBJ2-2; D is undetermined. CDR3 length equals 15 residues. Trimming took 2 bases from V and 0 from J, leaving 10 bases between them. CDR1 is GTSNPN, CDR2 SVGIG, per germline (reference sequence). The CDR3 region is CAWSPIKANTGELFF. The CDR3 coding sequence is TGTGCCTGGAGTCCTATTAAAGCGAACACCGGGGAGCTGTTTTTT.

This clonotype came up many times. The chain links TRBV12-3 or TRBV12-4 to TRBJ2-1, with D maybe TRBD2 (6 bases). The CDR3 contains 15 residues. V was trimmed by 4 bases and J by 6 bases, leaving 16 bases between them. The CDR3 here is CASSSPGLNFNEQFF. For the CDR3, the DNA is TGTGCCAGCAGTTCGCCGGGACTCAACTTCAATGAGCAGTTCTTC.

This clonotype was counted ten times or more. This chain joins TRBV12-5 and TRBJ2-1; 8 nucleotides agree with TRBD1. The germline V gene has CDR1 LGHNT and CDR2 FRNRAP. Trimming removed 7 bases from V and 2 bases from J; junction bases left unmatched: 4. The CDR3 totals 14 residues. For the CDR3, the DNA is TGTGCTAGTGCCCCGGGACAGGCCTACAATGAGCAGTTCTTC. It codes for CASAPGQAYNEQFF.

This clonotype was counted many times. CDR3 in amino acids: CSALLVLDNEQFF. CDR3 coding DNA: TGCAGTGCTTTACTAGTATTGGACAATGAGCAGTTCTTC. The V call is TRBV20-1, the J call TRBJ2-1; a possible D gene is TRBD2 (5 bases). The CDR3 totals 13 residues. The V end lost 5 bases, the J end lost 5 bases, and 13 bases lay between the germline ends. Germline lookup yields CDR1 DFQATT and CDR2 SNEGSKA (reference sequence).

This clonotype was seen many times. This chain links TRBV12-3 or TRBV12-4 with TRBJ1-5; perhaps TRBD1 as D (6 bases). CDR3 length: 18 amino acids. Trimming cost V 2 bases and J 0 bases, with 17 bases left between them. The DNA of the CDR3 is TGTGCCAGCAGTTTAAGTAGCGGACAGAAGTTTAGCAATCAGCCCCAGCATTTT. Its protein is CASSLSSGQKFSNQPQHF.

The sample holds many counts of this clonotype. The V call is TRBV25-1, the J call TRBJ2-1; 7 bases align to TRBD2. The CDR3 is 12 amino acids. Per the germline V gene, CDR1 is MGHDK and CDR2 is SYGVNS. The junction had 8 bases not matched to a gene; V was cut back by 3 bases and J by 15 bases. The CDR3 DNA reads TGTGCCAGCAGTGATGGGTGGGAGGGCCCGTTCTTC. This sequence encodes CASSDGWEGPFF.

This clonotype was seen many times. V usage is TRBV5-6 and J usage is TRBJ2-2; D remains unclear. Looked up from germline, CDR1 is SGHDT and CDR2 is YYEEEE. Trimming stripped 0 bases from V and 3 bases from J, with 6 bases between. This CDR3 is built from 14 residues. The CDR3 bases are TGTGCCAGCAGCTTGGGGGCCGACACCGGGGAGCTGTTTTTT. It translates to CASSLGADTGELFF.

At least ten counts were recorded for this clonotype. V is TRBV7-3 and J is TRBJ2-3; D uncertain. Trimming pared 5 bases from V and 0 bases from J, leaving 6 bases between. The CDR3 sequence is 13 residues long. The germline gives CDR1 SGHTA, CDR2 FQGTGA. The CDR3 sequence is CASSKSSTDTQYF. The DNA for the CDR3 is TGTGCCAGCAGCAAATCTAGCACAGATACGCAGTATTTT.

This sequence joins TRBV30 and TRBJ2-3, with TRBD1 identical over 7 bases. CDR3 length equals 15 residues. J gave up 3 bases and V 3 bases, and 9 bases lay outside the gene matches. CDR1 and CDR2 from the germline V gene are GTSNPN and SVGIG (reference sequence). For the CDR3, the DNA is TGTGCCTGGAGCCTTGAGAAGGGGGCGACAGATACGCAGTATTTT. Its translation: CAWSLEKGATDTQYF.

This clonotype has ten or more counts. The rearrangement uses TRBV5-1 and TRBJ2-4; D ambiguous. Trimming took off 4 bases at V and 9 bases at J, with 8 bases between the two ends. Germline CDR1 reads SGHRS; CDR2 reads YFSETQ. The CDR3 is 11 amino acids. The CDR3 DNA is TGCGCCAGCAGCCTCAAGGGCATTCAGTACTTC. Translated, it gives CASSLKGIQYF.

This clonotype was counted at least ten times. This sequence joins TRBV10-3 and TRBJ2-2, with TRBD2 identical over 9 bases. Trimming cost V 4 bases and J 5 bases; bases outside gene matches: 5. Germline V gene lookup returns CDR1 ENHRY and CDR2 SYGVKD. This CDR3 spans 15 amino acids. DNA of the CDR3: TGTGCCATCAGTGTGGCGGGAGGGCCAACCGGGGAGCTGTTTTTT. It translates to CAISVAGGPTGELFF.

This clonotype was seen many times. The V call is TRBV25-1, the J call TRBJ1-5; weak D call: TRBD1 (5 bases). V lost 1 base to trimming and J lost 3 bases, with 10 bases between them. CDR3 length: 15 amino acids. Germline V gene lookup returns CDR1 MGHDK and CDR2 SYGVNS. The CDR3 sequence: CASSESRQINQPQHF. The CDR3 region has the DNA TGTGCCAGCAGTGAATCTAGACAGATCAATCAGCCCCAGCATTTT.

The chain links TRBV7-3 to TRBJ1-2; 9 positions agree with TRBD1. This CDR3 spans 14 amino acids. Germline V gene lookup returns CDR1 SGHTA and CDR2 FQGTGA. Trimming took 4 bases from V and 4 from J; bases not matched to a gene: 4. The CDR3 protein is CASSSGQGPYGYTF. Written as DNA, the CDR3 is TGTGCCAGCAGCTCGGGACAGGGTCCCTATGGCTACACCTTC.

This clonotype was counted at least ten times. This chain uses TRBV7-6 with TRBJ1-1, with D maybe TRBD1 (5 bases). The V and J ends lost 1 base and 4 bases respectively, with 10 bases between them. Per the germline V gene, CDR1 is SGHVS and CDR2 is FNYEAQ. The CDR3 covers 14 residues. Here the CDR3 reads CASSLGGGGTEAFF. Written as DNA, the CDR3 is TGTGCCAGCAGCTTAGGGGGCGGCGGCACTGAAGCTTTCTTT.

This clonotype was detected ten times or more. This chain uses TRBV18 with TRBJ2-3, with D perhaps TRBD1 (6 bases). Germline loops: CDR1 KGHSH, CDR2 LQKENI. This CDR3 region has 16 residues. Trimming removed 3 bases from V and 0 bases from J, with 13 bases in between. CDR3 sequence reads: CASSPRKGVSTDTQYF. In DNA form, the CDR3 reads TGTGCCAGCTCACCCCGGAAGGGGGTTAGCACAGATACGCAGTATTTT.

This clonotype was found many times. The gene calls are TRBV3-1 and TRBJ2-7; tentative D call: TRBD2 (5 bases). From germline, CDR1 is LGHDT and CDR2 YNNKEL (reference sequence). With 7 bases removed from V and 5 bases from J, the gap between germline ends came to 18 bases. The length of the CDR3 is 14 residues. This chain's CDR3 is CASKSPSGVNEQYF. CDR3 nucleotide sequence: TGTGCCAGCAAATCCCCCTCCGGGGTCAACGAGCAGTACTTC.

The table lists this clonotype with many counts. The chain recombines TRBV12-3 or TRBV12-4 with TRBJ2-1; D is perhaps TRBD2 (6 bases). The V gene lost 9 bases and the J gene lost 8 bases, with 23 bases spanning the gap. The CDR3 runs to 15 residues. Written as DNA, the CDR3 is TGTGCCAGTGTTGATCCGGGGGACTGGGGTGATGAGCAGTTCTTC. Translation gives CASVDPGDWGDEQFF.

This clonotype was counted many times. CDR3 amino acids: CASSFRASSYNEQFF. The CDR3, as DNA: TGTGCCAGCAGTTTCAGAGCGAGCTCCTACAATGAGCAGTTCTTC. The chain carries TRBV7-2 and TRBJ2-1; D gene unclear. The CDR3 loop spans 15 amino acids. V was cut by 6 bases and J by 0 bases, with 12 bases left in between. Germline CDR1 reads SGHTA; CDR2 reads FQGNSA.

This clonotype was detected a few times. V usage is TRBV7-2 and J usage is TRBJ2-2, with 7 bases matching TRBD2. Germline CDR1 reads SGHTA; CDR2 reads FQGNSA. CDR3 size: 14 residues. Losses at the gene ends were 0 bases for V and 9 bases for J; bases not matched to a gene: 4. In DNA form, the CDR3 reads TGTGCCAGCAGCTTAGCGCGGGGGAGTCGGGAGCTGTTTTTT. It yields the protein CASSLARGSRELFF.

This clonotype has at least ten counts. CDR3 nucleotides: TGCAGTGCGAGGGGTGTGCCTCCAAGCTCCTACGAGCAGTACTTC. The encoded protein is CSARGVPPSSYEQYF. The gene calls are TRBV20-1 and TRBJ2-7, with D tentatively TRBD1 or TRBD2 (5 bases each). The V end was cut by 6 bases, the J end by 0 bases, with 18 bases between. The CDR3 loop spans 15 amino acids. CDR1 DFQATT and CDR2 SNEGSKA come from the germline V gene (reference sequence).

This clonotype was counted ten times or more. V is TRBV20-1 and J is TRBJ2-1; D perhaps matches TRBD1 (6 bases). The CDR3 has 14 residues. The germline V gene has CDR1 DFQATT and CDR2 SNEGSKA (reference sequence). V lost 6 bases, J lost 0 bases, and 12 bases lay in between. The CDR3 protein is CSAPGQLSYNEQFF. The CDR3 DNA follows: TGCAGTGCCCCAGGACAGCTCTCCTACAATGAGCAGTTCTTC.

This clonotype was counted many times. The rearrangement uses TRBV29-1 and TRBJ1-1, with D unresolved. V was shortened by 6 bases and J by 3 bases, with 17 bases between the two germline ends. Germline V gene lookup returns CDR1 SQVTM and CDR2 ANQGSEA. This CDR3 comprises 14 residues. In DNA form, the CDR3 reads TGCAGCGTCCCGAGGGCAGGTGGTTACACTGAAGCTTTCTTT. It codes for CSVPRAGGYTEAFF.

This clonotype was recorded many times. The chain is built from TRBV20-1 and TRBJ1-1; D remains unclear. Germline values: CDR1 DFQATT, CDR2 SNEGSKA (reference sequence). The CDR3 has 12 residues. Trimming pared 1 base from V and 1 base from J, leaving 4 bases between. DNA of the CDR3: TGCAGTGCTAGAGCCTGGAACACTGAAGCTTTCTTT. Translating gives CSARAWNTEAFF.

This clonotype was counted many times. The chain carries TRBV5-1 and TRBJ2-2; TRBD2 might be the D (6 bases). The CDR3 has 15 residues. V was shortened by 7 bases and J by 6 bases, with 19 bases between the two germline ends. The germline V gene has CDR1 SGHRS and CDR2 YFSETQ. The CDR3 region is CASASGGAFSGELFF. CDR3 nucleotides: TGCGCCAGCGCTTCTGGCGGGGCGTTTTCCGGGGAGCTGTTTTTT.